The 29 T cell receptor beta chains in this list originate from one sample, sequenced in a study of T cells after yellow fever vaccination. TCRdb re-analysed the 5' RACE reads in MiXCR, keeping a single row per CDR3 protein. In the table there are some 560,000 distinct CDR3 sequences, 15% to 20% of which are singletons. This sample comprised PBMCs, obtained 15 days after the yellow fever booster vaccination. The receptors were sampled from a man aged 25-45 years who received the YFV17D yellow fever vaccine.

This clonotype was recorded at least ten times. This chain connects TRBV15 to TRBJ2-7; TRBD2 is a possible D gene (6 bases). In germline, CDR1 is LNHNV, CDR2 YYDKDF (reference sequence). V lost 1 base, J lost 3 bases, and 10 bases lay in between. The CDR3 sequence is 14 residues long. The CDR3 DNA reads TGTGCCACCAGCAGAGGCCCGGAGGGCTACGAGCAGTACTTC. Amino acids: CATSRGPEGYEQYF.

This clonotype has a handful of counts. In DNA form, the CDR3 reads TGTGCCAGTACCATCGGCACCGGGGAGCTGTTTTTT. Translation gives CASTIGTGELFF. The J gene is TRBJ2-2, the V gene TRBV19, with unresolved D. The V gene lost 7 bases and the J gene lost 4 bases, with 7 bases spanning the gap. CDR3 size: 12 residues. Germline CDR1 LNHDA, CDR2 SQIVND (reference sequence).

This clonotype was detected only a few times. The chain recombines TRBV12-3 or TRBV12-4 with TRBJ2-2; no clear D. V lost 3 bases and J lost 6, with 14 bases in between. The CDR3 spans 15 residues. The CDR3 sequence: CASSLSHTEAGELFF. The CDR3 DNA is TGTGCCAGCAGTTTGAGTCACACCGAGGCCGGGGAGCTGTTTTTT.

The rearrangement links TRBV11-2 to TRBJ2-7, with no clear D. Germline CDR1 SGHAT, CDR2 FQNNGV. V shed 2 bases and J shed 3 bases, with 26 bases lying between them. The CDR3 extends over 19 amino acids. The DNA of the CDR3 is TGTGCCAGCAGCTTATCCCCGAGTCCCACCTCCGTTAAGATCTACGAGCAGTACTTC. Its translation is CASSLSPSPTSVKIYEQYF.

In its sample, this clonotype was seen many times. The J gene is TRBJ2-3, the V gene TRBV24-1; maybe TRBD1 (5 bases). Between the trimmed V and J ends, which lost 2 bases and 0 bases, there was a span of 14 bases. CDR3 length: 17 residues. Germline V CDR1 and CDR2: KGHDR, SFDVKD. In DNA form, the CDR3 reads TGTGCCACCAGTGATTCCCCCTCGACAGTCAGCACAGATACGCAGTATTTT. Amino acid sequence: CATSDSPSTVSTDTQYF.

This sequence joins TRBV19 and TRBJ2-6, with D unclear. CDR1 and CDR2 from the germline V gene are LNHDA and SQIVND (reference sequence). The V end lost 2 bases, the J end lost 1 base, and 12 bases lay between the germline ends. The CDR3 is 17 amino acids. CDR3 amino acids: CASSIFGPPSGANVLTF. CDR3 nucleotides: TGTGCCAGTAGTATATTTGGACCGCCGTCTGGGGCCAACGTCCTGACTTTC.

This clonotype was seen a handful of times. The chain combines TRBV6-2 or TRBV6-3 with TRBJ1-2; D perhaps matches TRBD1 (6 bases). This CDR3 is 12 amino acids long. CDR1 and CDR2 from the germline V gene are MNHEY and SVGEGT. Trimming took 8 bases from V and 4 from J, leaving 11 bases between them. The CDR3 sequence is CASQTGVYGYTF. CDR3 nucleotides: TGTGCCAGCCAGACAGGAGTCTATGGCTACACCTTC.

This chain uses TRBV29-1 with TRBJ2-7, with D possibly matching TRBD1 (6 bases). Germline V CDR1 and CDR2: SQVTM, ANQGSEA. This CDR3 spans 13 amino acids. Trimming stripped 4 bases from V and 4 bases from J, with 14 bases between. In DNA, the CDR3 is TGCAGCGTTGCCCAGGGGATCGAATACGAGCAGTACTTC. Protein: CSVAQGIEYEQYF.

The V gene is TRBV20-1, the J gene TRBJ2-3, with D maybe TRBD2 (5 bases). In germline, CDR1 is DFQATT, CDR2 SNEGSKA (reference sequence). The CDR3 is 14 amino acids. Trimming cost V 3 bases and J 1 base, with 11 bases left between them. CDR3 loop: CSASDRGGTDTQYF. CDR3 nucleotides: TGCAGTGCTAGTGATCGGGGTGGCACAGATACGCAGTATTTT.

This clonotype occurred once. This chain links TRBV7-8 with TRBJ2-5; 10 positions agree with TRBD2. The CDR3 totals 14 residues. From germline, CDR1 is SGHVS and CDR2 FQNEAQ. J gave up 4 bases and V 5 bases, and 4 bases lay outside the gene matches. CDR3 loop: CASSILAGGETQYF. The CDR3 nucleotides read TGTGCCAGCAGCATTTTAGCGGGAGGAGAGACCCAGTACTTC.

This clonotype turned up a few times. The J gene is TRBJ1-1, the V gene TRBV3-1, with D uncertain. Looked up from germline, CDR1 is LGHDT and CDR2 is YNNKEL (reference sequence). The germline V and J ends were trimmed by 4 bases and 7 bases, with 13 bases remaining between them. This CDR3 has 13 amino acids. In DNA form, the CDR3 reads TGTGCCAGCAGCCCCTCCTCGATGGTTGAAGCTTTCTTT. Amino acids: CASSPSSMVEAFF.

This CDR3 reads CASSSVGAPSGINEQFF. Written as DNA, the CDR3 is TGTGCCAGCAGTTCCGTCGGAGCCCCTAGCGGGATCAATGAGCAGTTCTTC. This chain connects TRBV6-2 or TRBV6-3 to TRBJ2-1; 9 bases line up with TRBD2. This CDR3 comprises 17 residues. Losses at the gene ends were 4 bases for V and 6 bases for J; bases not matched to a gene: 13. Germline CDR1 MNHEY, CDR2 SVGEGT.

The rearrangement joins TRBV6-2 or TRBV6-3 to TRBJ2-1, with 12 bases aligning to TRBD2. The CDR3 totals 15 residues. Trimming at V came to 6 bases and at J to 7 bases, leaving 7 bases not matched to a gene. The germline V gene encodes CDR1 MNHEY and CDR2 SVGEGT. The CDR3: CASRRTSGTLNEQFF. In DNA form, the CDR3 reads TGTGCCAGCAGGCGGACTAGCGGGACCCTTAATGAGCAGTTCTTC.

This clonotype was seen at least ten times. V gene TRBV25-1 combines with J gene TRBJ2-2; 8 nucleotides match TRBD2. Germline-derived CDR1 and CDR2 are MGHDK and SYGVNS. The J segment lost 0 bases and the V segment lost 5 bases, leaving 8 bases of the junction unmatched. CDR3 length equals 17 residues. This chain's CDR3 is CASSSRPGGSNTGELFF. In nucleotides, the CDR3 is TGTGCCAGCAGTTCTCGCCCGGGGGGGTCGAACACCGGGGAGCTGTTTTTT.

This clonotype was recorded a few times. The chain combines TRBV12-3 or TRBV12-4 with TRBJ1-5, with 7 bases fitting TRBD1. The V gene end was trimmed by 7 bases and the J gene end by 8 bases; junction bases not matched to a gene: 14. This CDR3 contains 15 residues. In nucleotides, the CDR3 is TGTGCCAGCACTGTCCGGACAGGTCCGCAGGAGCCCCAGCATTTT. This translates into CASTVRTGPQEPQHF.

This rearrangement joins TRBV7-2 to TRBJ2-1; weak D call: TRBD2 (7 bases). Germline V gene data show CDR1 as SGHTA and CDR2 as FQGNSA. The CDR3 covers 15 residues. V was trimmed by 4 bases and J by 3 bases, leaving 13 bases between them. DNA for the CDR3: TGTGCCAGCAGCTCAAGGGGGGGGGACTACAATGAGCAGTTCTTC. Protein product: CASSSRGGDYNEQFF.

V usage is TRBV5-1 and J usage is TRBJ1-3; D perhaps matches TRBD1 (6 bases). The germline gives CDR1 SGHRS, CDR2 YFSETQ. There are 14 residues in the CDR3. Trimming stripped 4 bases from V and 1 base from J, with 9 bases between. This CDR3 is CASSAGTSGNTIYF. The CDR3 coding sequence is TGCGCCAGCAGCGCAGGGACATCTGGAAACACCATATATTTT. Based on the CDR3 plus reference TRBV5-1 and TRBJ1-3, the full variable domain is KAGVTQTPRYLIKTRGQQVTLSCSPISGHRSVSWYQQTPGQGLQFLFEYFSETQRNKGNFPGRFSGRQFSNSRSEMNVSTLELGDSALYLCASSAGTSGNTIYFGEGSWLTVV.

Only a few counts were recorded for this clonotype. The chain uses TRBV27 and TRBJ2-7, with D hard to call. The V gene lost 6 bases and the J gene lost 0 bases, with 6 bases spanning the gap. Per the germline V gene, CDR1 is MNHEY and CDR2 is SMNVEV (reference sequence). The CDR3 runs 12 residues. In DNA form, the CDR3 reads TGTGCCAGCAGAGGCCTCTCCTACGAGCAGTACTTC. Translated: CASRGLSYEQYF.

The gene calls are TRBV3-1 and TRBJ2-2; the match to TRBD2 covers 11 bases. J lost 4 bases, V lost 0 bases, and 7 bases had no gene match. The CDR3 spans 18 residues. Germline values: CDR1 LGHDT, CDR2 YNNKEL (reference sequence). CDR3 nucleotide sequence: TGTGCCAGCAGCCAAGATATAGCGGGAGGGCCCGGCACCGGGGAGCTGTTTTTT. Translated: CASSQDIAGGPGTGELFF.

This chain joins TRBV19 and TRBJ2-3, with 15 bases that match TRBD2. The germline V gene encodes CDR1 LNHDA and CDR2 SQIVND (reference sequence). The CDR3 covers 16 residues. V dropped 4 bases and J dropped 3; count of bases not matched to a gene: 2. In nucleotides, the CDR3 is TGTGCCAGTAGTACGGGGACTAGCGGGAGGACAGATACGCAGTATTTT. Translation gives CASSTGTSGRTDTQYF. The full variable domain, rest sourced from reference TRBV19 and TRBJ2-3, is DGGITQSPKYLFRKEGQNVTLSCEQNLNHDAMYWYRQDPGQGLRLIYYSQIVNDFQKGDIAEGYSVSREKKESFPLTVTSAQKNPTAFYLCASSTGTSGRTDTQYFGPGTRLTVL.

CDR3 residues: CATSDPDRYTGELFF. In DNA, the CDR3 is TGTGCCACCAGTGACCCCGACAGATACACCGGGGAGCTGTTTTTT. J is TRBJ2-2 and V is TRBV24-1; perhaps TRBD1 as D (5 bases). Deletions cut 4 bases from V and 3 bases from J, with 11 bases between. The CDR3 contains 15 residues. Germline V gene data show CDR1 as KGHDR and CDR2 as SFDVKD.

The chain employs TRBV4-3 and TRBJ2-7, with unresolved D. Germline V CDR1 and CDR2: LGHNA, YSLEER. V shed 0 bases and J shed 0 bases, with 3 bases lying between them. The CDR3 covers 13 residues. The CDR3 DNA sequence: TGCGCCAGCAGCCAAGATTTCTCCTACGAGCAGTACTTC. Translation: CASSQDFSYEQYF.

Only a few counts were recorded for this clonotype. V gene TRBV29-1 combines with J gene TRBJ2-7; 7 bases are shared with TRBD2. Per germline, CDR1 SQVTM and CDR2 ANQGSEA. After removal of 4 bases from V and 3 bases from J, the junction contained 6 bases not matched to a gene. The CDR3 has 13 amino acids. CDR3 amino acids: CSVVRAGYYEQYF. Written as DNA, the CDR3 is TGCAGCGTTGTCCGAGCGGGGTACTACGAGCAGTACTTC.

The table lists this clonotype with a few counts. The chain carries TRBV9 and TRBJ2-3; the match to TRBD1 covers 8 bases. V was pared by 3 bases and J by 5 bases, with 8 bases of the junction left unmatched. Germline V CDR1 and CDR2: SGDLS, YYNGEE. The length of the CDR3 is 15 residues. CDR3 sequence (DNA): TGTGCCAGCAGCGGCCGGGACAGGTTTAGAGATACGCAGTATTTT. It translates to CASSGRDRFRDTQYF.

This chain connects TRBV28 to TRBJ2-5, with D perhaps given as TRBD1 or TRBD2 (5 bases each). The length of the CDR3 is 14 residues. The ends were cut back, 5 bases at V and 3 bases at J, with 13 bases in the middle. Germline CDR1 is MDHEN and CDR2 is SYDVKM. The CDR3 coding sequence is TGTGCCAGCAGTGGCCCCGGGGACGAAGAGACCCAGTACTTC. Its protein product is CASSGPGDEETQYF.

The chain is built from TRBV9 and TRBJ2-2; possible D gene TRBD1, 6 bases. Between the trimmed V and J ends, which lost 7 bases and 4 bases, there was a span of 11 bases. In germline, CDR1 is SGDLS, CDR2 YYNGEE. The CDR3 has 13 residues. CDR3 in DNA: TGTGCCAGCGATCGAGGGGGCACCGGGGAGCTGTTTTTT. Translating gives CASDRGGTGELFF.

This clonotype was seen a handful of times. The V and J genes are TRBV6-5 and TRBJ2-3; D uncertain. V lost 0 bases and J lost 1, with 5 bases in between. CDR1 and CDR2 from the germline V gene are MNHEY and SVGAGI. The CDR3 sequence is 14 residues long. CDR3: CASSYSPRTDTQYF. The CDR3, as DNA: TGTGCCAGCAGTTACTCACCCCGCACAGATACGCAGTATTTT.

The chain joins TRBV29-1 to TRBJ2-3; 12 bases match TRBD2. V lost 2 bases to trimming and J lost 5 bases; unmatched junction nucleotides: 5. The CDR3 totals 15 residues. From germline, CDR1 is SQVTM and CDR2 ANQGSEA. As DNA, the CDR3 is TGCAGCGTTGAACTAGCGGGAGGGCCTGGAGATACGCAGTATTTT. Translating gives CSVELAGGPGDTQYF.

The chain carries TRBV18 and TRBJ2-5; D gene uncertain. V was clipped by 3 bases and J by 7 bases, with 6 bases between them. From germline, CDR1 is KGHSH and CDR2 LQKENI. The CDR3 loop spans 11 amino acids. The CDR3 DNA is TGTGCCAGCTCACCGCCGGGGACCCAGTACTTC. Residues: CASSPPGTQYF.